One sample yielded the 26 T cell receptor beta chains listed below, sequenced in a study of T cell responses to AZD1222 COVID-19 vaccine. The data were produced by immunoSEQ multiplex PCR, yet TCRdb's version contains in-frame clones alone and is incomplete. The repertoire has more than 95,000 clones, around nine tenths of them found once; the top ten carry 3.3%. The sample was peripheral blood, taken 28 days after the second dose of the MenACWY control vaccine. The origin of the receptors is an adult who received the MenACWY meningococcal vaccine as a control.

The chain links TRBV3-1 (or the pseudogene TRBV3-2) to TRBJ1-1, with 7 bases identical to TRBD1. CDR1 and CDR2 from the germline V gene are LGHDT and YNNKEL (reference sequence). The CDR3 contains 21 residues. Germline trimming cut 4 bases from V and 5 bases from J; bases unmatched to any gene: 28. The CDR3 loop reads CASSPVDLPLDRLILGTEAFF. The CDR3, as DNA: TGTGCCAGCAGCCCGGTAGACCTACCCTTGGACAGGTTGATTTTGGGGACTGAAGCTTTCTTT.

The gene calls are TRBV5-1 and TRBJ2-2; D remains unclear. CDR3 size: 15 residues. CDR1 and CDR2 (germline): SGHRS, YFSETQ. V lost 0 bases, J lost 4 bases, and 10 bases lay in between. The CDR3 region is CASSLVLGSTGELFF. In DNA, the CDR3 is TGCGCCAGCAGCTTGGTCCTTGGGTCCACCGGGGAGCTGTTTTTT.

CDR3 nucleotide sequence: TGTGCCAGTAGTACAACTAGCGGGGGGGCCGAGACCCAGTACTTC. The encoded protein is CASSTTSGGAETQYF. V gene TRBV19 combines with J gene TRBJ2-5; 13 nucleotides line up with TRBD2. The CDR3 is made up of 15 amino acids. Trimming at V came to 4 bases and at J to 5 bases, leaving 4 bases not matched to a gene. From germline, CDR1 is LNHDA and CDR2 SQIVND (reference sequence).

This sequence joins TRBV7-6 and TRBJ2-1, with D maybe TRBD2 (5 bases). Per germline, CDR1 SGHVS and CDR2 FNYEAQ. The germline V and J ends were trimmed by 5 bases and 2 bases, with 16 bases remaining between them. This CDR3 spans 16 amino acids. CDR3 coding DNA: TGTGCCAGCAGCGCTCGGACTGGACTTCCCTACAATGAGCAGTTCTTC. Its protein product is CASSARTGLPYNEQFF.

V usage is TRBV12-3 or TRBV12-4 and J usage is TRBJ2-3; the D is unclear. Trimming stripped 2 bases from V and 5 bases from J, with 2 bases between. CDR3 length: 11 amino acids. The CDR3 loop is CASSLLDTQYF. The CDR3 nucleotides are TGTGCCAGCAGTTTACTAGATACGCAGTATTTT.

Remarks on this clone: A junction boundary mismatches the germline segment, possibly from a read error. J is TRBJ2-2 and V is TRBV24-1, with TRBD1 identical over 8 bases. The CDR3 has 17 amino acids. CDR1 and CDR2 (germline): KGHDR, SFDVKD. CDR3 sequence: CAASDRRRTGSSGELFF. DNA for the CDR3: TGTGCCGCCAGTGACCGTCGGAGGACAGGGAGTTCCGGGGAGCTGTTTTTT.

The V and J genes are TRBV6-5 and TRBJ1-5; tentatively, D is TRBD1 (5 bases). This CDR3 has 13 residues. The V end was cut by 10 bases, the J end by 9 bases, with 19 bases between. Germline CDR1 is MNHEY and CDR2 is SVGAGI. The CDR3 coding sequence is TGTGCCACCCAGTCGTTGACGGGGGGGCCCCAGCATTTT. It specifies CATQSLTGGPQHF.

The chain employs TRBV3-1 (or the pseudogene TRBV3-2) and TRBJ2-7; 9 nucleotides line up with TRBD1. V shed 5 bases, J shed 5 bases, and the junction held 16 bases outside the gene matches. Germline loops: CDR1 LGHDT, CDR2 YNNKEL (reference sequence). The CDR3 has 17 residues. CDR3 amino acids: CASSGQGRPVAVHEQYF. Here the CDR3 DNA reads TGTGCCAGCAGCGGACAGGGGCGTCCTGTGGCTGTCCACGAGCAGTACTTC.

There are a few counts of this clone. DNA of the CDR3: TGTGCCAGCAGCTTCCGACTAGCCCTATACAATGAGCAGTTCTTC. Its translation: CASSFRLALYNEQFF. The chain joins TRBV7-3 to TRBJ2-1; TRBD2 aligns across 7 bases. V shed 3 bases, J shed 4 bases, and the junction held 6 bases outside the gene matches. Germline CDR1 reads SGHTA; CDR2 reads FQGTGA. The CDR3 has 15 amino acids.

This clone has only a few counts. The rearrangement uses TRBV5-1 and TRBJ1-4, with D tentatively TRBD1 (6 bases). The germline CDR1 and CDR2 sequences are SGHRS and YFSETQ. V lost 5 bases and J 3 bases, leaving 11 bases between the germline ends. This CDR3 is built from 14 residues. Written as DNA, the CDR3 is TGCGCCAGCAGTTCATACAGGGCTAATGAAAAACTGTTTTTT. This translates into CASSSYRANEKLFF.

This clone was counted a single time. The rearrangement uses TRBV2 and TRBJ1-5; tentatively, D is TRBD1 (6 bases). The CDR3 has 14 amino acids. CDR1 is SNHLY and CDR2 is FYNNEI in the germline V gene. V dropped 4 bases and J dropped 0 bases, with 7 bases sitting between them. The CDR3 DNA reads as TGTGCCAGCAGTGCACAGGGTAGCAATCAGCCCCAGCATTTT. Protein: CASSAQGSNQPQHF.

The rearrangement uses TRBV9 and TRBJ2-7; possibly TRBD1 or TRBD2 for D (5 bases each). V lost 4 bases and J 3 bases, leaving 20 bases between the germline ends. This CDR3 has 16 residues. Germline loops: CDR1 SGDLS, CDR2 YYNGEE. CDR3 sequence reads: CASSRGAGIGSYEQYF. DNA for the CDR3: TGTGCCAGCAGCAGAGGGGCAGGGATAGGGAGCTACGAGCAGTACTTC.

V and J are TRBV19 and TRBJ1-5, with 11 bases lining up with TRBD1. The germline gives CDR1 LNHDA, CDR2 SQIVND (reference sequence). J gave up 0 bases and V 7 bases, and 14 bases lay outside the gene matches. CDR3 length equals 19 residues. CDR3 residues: CASNPGLWTGGYSNQPQHF. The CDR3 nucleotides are TGTGCCAGTAACCCCGGGTTATGGACAGGGGGCTATAGCAATCAGCCCCAGCATTTT.

The CDR3 DNA reads TGTGCCACCAGTGATTCCCGAATTAGGACAGGATCTTACAATGAGCAGTTCTTC. Translation gives CATSDSRIRTGSYNEQFF. The chain employs TRBV24-1 and TRBJ2-1; 7 bases align to TRBD1. J lost 4 bases, V lost 2 bases, and 13 bases had no gene match. The germline CDR1 and CDR2 sequences are KGHDR and SFDVKD. There are 18 residues in the CDR3.

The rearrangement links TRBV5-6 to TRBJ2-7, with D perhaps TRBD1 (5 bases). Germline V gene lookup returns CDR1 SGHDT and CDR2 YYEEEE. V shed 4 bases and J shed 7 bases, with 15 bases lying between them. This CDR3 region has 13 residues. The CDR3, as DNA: TGTGCCAGCAGCCTTCAGGGTTTACGGGAGCAGTACTTC. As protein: CASSLQGLREQYF.

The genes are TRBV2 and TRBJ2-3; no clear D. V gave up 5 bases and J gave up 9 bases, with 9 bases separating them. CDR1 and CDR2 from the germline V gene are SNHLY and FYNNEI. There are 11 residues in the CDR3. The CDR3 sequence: CASSLSGTQYF. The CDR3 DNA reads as TGTGCCAGCAGTCTTTCAGGAACGCAGTATTTT.

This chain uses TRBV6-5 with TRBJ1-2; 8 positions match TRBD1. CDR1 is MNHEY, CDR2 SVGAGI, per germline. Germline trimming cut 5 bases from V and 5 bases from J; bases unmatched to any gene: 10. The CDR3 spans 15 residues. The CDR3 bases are TGTGCCAGCAGTCTCCAGACAGGGGCTCAGTATGGCTACACCTTC. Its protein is CASSLQTGAQYGYTF.

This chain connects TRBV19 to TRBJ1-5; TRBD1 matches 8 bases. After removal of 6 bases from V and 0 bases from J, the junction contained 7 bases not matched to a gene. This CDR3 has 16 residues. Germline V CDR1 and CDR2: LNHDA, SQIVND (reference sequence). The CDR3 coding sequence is TGTGCCAGTAGCTTAAGGGACAGGAATAGCAATCAGCCCCAGCATTTT. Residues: CASSLRDRNSNQPQHF.

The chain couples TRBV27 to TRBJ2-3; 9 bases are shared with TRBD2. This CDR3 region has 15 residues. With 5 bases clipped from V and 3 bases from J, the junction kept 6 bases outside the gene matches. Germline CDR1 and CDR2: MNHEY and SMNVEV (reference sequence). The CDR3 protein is CASSGGGAGTDTQYF. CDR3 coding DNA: TGTGCCAGCAGTGGCGGGGGGGCCGGGACAGATACGCAGTATTTT.

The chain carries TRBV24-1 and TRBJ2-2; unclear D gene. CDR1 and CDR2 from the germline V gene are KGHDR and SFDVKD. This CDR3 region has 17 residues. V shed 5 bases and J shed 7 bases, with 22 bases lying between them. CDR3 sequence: CATSVGSIGRVRGELFF. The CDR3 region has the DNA TGTGCCACCAGTGTGGGTTCCATAGGTCGGGTACGCGGGGAGCTGTTTTTT.

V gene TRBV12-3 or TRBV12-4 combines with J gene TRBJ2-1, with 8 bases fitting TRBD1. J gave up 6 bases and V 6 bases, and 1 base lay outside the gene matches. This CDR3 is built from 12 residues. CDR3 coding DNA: TGTGCCAGCAGAGGACAGGGCAATGAGCAGTTCTTC. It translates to CASRGQGNEQFF.

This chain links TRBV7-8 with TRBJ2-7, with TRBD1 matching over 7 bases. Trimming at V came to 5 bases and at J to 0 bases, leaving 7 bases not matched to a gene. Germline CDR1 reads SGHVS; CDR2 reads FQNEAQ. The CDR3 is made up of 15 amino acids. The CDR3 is CASSPRQGPSYEQYF. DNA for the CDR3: TGTGCCAGCAGCCCCCGACAGGGACCCTCCTACGAGCAGTACTTC.

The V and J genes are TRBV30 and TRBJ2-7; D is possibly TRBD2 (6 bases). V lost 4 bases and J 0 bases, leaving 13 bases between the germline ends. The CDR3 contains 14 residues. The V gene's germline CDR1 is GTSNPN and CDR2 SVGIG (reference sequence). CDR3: CAWNPHGGSYEQYF. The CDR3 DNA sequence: TGTGCCTGGAACCCTCACGGGGGCTCCTACGAGCAGTACTTC.

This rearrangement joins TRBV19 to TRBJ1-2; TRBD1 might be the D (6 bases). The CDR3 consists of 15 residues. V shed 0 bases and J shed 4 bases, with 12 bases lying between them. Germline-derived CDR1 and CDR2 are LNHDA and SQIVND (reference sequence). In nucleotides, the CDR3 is TGTGCCAGTAGTATAGATACCGGGGGCGGCTATGGCTACACCTTC. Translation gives CASSIDTGGGYGYTF.

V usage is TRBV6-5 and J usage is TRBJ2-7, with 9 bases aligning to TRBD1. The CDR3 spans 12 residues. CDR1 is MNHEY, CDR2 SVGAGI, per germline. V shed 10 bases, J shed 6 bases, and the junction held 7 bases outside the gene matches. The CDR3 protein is CATGRQGGEQYF. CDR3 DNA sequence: TGTGCCACCGGCCGACAGGGGGGCGAGCAGTACTTC.

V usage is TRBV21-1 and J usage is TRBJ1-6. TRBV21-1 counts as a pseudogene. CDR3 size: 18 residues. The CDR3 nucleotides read TGTGCCAGCAGCAAAGCGGAGGGGCAAGGACGTTCTGGTTCACCCCTCCACTTT. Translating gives CASSKAEGQGRSGSPLHF.